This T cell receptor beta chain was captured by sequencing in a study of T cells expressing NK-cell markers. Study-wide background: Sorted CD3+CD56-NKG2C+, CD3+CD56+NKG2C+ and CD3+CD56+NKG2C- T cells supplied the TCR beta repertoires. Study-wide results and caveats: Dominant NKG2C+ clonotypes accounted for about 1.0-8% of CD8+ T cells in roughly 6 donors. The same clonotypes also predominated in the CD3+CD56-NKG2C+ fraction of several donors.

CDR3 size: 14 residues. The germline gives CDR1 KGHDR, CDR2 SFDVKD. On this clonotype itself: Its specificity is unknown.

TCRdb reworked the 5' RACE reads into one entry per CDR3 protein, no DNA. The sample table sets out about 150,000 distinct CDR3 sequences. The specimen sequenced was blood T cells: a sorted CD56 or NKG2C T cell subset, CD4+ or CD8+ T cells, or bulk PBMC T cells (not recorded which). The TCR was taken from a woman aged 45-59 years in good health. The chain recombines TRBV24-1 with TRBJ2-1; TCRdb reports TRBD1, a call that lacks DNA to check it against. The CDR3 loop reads CATSAGTGWNEQFF.